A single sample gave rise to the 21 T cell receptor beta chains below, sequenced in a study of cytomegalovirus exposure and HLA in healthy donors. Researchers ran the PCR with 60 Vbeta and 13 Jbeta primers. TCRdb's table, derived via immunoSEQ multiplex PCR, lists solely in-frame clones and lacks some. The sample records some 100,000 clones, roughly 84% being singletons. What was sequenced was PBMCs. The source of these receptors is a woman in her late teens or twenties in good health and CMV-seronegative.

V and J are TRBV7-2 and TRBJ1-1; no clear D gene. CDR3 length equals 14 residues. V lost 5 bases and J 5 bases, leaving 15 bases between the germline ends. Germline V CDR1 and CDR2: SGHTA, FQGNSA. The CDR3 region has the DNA TGTGCCAGCAGCCTCCGGACGGGAGGGACTGAAGCTTTCTTT. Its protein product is CASSLRTGGTEAFF.

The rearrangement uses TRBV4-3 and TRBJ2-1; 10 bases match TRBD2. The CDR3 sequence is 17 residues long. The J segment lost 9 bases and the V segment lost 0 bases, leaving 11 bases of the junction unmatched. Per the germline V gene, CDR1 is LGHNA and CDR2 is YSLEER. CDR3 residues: CASSQDQSGGVWSEQFF. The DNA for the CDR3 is TGCGCCAGCAGCCAAGATCAGAGCGGGGGGGTTTGGAGTGAGCAGTTCTTC.

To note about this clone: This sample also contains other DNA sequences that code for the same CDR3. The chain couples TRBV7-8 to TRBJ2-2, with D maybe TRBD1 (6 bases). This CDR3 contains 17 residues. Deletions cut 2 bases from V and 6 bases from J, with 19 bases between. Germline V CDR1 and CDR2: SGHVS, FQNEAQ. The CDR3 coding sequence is TGTGCCAGCAGCTTAAAGGGCAGGGGAATGTATCCCGGGGAGCTGTTTTTT. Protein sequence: CASSLKGRGMYPGELFF.

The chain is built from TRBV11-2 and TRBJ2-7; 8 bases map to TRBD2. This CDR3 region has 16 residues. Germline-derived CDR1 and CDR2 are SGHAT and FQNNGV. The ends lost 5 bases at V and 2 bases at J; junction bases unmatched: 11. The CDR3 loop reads CASSQPGGGGPYEQYF. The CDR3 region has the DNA TGTGCCAGCAGCCAACCGGGAGGGGGAGGGCCCTACGAGCAGTACTTC.

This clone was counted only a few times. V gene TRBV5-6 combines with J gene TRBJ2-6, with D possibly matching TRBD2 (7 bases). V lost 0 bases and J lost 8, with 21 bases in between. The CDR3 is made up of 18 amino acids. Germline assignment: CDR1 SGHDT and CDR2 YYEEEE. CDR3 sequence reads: CASSLVQRGAVISNVLTF. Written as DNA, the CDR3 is TGTGCCAGCAGCTTGGTGCAACGGGGGGCGGTTATATCCAACGTCCTGACTTTC. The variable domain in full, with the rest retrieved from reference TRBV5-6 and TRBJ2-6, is DAGVTQSPTHLIKTRGQQVTLRCSPKSGHDTVSWYQQALGQGPQFIFQYYEEEERQRGNFPDRFSGHQFPNYSSELNVNALLLGDSALYLCASSLVQRGAVISNVLTFGAGSRLTVL.

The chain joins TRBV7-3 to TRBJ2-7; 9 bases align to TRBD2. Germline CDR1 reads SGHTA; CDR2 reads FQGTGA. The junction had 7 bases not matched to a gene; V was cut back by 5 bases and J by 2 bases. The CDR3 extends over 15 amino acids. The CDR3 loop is CASSIAGGPTYEQYF. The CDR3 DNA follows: TGTGCCAGCAGCATCGCGGGGGGGCCCACCTACGAGCAGTACTTC.

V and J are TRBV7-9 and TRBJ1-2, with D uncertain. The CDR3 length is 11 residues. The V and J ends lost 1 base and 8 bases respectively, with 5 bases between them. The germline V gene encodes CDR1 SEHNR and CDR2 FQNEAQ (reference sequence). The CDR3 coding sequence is TGTGCCAGCAGCTTAGTCTTAGGCTACACCTTC. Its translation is CASSLVLGYTF.

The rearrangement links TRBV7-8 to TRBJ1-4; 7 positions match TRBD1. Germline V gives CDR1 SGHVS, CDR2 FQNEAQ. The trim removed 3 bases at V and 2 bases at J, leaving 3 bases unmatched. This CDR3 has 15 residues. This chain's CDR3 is CASSFTGATNEKLFF. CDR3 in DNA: TGTGCCAGCAGCTTCACAGGGGCCACTAATGAAAAACTGTTTTTT.

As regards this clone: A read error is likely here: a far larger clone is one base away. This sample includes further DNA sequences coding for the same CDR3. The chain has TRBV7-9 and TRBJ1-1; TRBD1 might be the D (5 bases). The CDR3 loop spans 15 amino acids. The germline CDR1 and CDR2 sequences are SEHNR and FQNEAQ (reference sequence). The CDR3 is CASSLVLNRGTEAFF. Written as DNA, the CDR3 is TGTGCCAGCAGCTTAGTCCTAAATAGGGGCACTGAAGCTTTTTTT.

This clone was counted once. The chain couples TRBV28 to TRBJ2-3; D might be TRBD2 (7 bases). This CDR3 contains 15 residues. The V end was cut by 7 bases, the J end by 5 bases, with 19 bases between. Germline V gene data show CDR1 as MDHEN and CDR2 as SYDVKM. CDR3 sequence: CASNHQSGGQDTQYF. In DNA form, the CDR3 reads TGTGCCAGCAACCACCAGTCGGGGGGCCAAGATACGCAGTATTTT.

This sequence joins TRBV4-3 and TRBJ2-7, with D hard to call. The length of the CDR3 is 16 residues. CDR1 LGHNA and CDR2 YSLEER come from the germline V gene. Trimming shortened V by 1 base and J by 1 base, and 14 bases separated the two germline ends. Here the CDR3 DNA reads TGCGCCAGCAGCCAAGGATCCCCGGGTCTGTCCTACGAGCAGTACTTC. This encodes CASSQGSPGLSYEQYF.

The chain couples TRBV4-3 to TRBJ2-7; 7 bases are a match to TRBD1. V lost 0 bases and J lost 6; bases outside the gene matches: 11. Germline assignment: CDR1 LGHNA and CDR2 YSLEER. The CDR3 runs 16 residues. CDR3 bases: TGCGCCAGCAGCCAAGATCCTCGGACAGGTCGGGCCGAGCAGTACTTC. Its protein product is CASSQDPRTGRAEQYF.

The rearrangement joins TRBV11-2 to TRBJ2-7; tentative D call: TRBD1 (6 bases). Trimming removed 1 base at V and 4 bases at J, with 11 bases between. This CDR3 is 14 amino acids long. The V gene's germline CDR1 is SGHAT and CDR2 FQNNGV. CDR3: CASSLGTARYEQYF. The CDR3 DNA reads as TGTGCCAGCAGCTTAGGGACAGCCAGGTACGAGCAGTACTTC.

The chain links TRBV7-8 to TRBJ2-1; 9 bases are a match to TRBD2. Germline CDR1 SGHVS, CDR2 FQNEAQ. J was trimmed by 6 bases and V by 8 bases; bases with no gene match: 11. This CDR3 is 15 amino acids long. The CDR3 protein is CASGLTSGLSNEQFF. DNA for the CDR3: TGTGCCAGCGGGTTAACTAGCGGGCTATCCAATGAGCAGTTCTTC.

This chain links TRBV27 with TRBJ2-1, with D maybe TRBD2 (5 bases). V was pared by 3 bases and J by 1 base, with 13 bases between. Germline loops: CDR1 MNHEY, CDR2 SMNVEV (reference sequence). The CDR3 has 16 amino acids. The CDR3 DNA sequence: TGTGCCAGCAGTTTCGGGGAAAGGGTGTCCTACAATGAGCAGTTCTTC. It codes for CASSFGERVSYNEQFF.

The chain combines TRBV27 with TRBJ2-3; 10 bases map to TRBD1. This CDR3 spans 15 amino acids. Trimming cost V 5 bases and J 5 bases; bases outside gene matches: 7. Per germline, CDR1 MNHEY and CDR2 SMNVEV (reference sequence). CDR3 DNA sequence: TGTGCCAGCAGTCCATGGGACAGGGGAATAGATACGCAGTATTTT. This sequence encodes CASSPWDRGIDTQYF.

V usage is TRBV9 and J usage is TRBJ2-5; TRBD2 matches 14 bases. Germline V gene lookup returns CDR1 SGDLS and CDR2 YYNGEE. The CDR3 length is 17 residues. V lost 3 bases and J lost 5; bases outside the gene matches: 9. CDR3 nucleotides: TGTGCCAGCAGCGCCACCGGGACTAGCGGGGGTAGGGAGACCCAGTACTTC. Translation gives CASSATGTSGGRETQYF.

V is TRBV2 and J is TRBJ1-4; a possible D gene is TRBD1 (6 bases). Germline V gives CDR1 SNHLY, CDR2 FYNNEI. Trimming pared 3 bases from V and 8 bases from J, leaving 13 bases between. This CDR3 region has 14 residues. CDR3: CASSESTGTEKLFF. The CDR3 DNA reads TGTGCCAGCAGTGAGAGTACAGGGACGGAAAAACTGTTTTTT.

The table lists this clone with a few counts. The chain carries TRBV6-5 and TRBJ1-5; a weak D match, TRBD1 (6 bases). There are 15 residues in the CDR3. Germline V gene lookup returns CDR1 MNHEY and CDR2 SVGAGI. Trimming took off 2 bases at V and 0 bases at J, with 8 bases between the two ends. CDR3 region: CASSYKGDSNQPQHF. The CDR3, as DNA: TGTGCCAGCAGTTACAAGGGGGATAGCAATCAGCCCCAGCATTTT.

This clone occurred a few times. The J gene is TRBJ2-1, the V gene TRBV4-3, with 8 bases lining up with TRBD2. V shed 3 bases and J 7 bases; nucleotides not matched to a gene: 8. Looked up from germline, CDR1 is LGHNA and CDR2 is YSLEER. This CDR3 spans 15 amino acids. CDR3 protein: CASSQPGLVRNEQFF. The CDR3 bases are TGCGCCAGCAGCCAGCCGGGACTAGTTAGGAATGAGCAGTTCTTC.

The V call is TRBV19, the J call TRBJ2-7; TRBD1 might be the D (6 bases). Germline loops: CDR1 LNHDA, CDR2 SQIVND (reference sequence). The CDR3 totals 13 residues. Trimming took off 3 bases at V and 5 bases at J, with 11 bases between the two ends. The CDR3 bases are TGTGCCAGTAGTATTTTTTCAGGGGACGAGCAGTACTTC. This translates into CASSIFSGDEQYF.